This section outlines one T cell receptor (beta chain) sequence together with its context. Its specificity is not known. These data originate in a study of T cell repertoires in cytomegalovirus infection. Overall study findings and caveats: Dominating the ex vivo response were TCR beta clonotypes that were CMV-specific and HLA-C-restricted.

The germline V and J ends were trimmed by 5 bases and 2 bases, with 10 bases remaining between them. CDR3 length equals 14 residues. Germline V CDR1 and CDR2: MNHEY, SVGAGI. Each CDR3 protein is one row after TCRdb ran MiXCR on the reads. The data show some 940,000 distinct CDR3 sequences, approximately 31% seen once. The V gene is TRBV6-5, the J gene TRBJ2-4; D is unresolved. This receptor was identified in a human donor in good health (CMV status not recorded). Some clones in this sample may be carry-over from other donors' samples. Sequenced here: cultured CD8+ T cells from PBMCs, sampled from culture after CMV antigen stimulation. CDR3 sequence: CASSPSGPKNIQYF. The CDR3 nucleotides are TGTGCCAGCAGTCCCTCCGGGCCCAAAAACATTCAGTACTTC.